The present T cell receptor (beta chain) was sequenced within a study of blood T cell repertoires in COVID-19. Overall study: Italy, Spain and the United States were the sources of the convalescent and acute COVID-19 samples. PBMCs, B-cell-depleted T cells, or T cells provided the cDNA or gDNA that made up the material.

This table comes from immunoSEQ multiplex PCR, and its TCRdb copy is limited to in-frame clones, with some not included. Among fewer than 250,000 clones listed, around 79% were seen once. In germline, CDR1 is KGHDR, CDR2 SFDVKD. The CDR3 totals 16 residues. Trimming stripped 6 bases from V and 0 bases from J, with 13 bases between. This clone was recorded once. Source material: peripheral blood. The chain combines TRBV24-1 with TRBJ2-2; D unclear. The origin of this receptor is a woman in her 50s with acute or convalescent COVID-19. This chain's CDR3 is CATSTFQTANTGELFF. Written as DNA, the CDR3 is TGTGCCACCAGTACTTTCCAAACAGCGAACACCGGGGAGCTGTTTTTT.